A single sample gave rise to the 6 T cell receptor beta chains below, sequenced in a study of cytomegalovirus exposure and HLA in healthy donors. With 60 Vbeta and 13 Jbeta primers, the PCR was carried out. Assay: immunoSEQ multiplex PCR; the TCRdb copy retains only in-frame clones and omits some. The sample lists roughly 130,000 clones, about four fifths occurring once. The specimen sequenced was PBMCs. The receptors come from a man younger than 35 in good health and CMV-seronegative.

The CDR3 sequence: CASSSWTGEGETQYF. The CDR3 DNA reads TGTGCCAGCAGCTCCTGGACAGGGGAGGGGGAGACCCAGTACTTC. The chain couples TRBV9 to TRBJ2-5; TRBD1 aligns across 9 bases. With V trimmed by 4 bases and J by 5 bases, 9 bases remained unmatched. Germline-derived CDR1 and CDR2 are SGDLS and YYNGEE. This CDR3 contains 15 residues.

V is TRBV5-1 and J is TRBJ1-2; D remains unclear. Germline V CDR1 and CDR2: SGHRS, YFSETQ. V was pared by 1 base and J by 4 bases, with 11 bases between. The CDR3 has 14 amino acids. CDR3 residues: CASSLSRESYGYTF. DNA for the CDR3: TGCGCCAGCAGCTTGTCGAGGGAGAGCTATGGCTACACCTTC.

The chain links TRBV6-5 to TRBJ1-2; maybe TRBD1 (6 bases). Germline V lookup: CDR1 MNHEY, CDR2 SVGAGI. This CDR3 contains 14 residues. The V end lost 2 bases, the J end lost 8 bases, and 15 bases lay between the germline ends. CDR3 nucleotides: TGTGCCAGCAGTTACAATACAGGGTCTCCGGGCTACACCTTC. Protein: CASSYNTGSPGYTF.

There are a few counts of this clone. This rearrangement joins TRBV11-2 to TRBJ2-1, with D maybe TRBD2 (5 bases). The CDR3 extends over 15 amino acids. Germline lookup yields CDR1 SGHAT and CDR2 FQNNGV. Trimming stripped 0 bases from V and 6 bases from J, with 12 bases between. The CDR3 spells CASSLDQRMVNEQFF. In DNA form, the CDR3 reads TGTGCCAGCAGCTTAGACCAGCGGATGGTCAATGAGCAGTTCTTC.

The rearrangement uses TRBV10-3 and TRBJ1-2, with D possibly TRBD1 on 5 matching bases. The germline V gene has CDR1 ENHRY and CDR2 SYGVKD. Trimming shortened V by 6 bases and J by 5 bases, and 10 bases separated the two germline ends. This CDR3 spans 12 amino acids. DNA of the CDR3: TGTGCCATCAGCAGACAGCCGTATGGCTACACCTTC. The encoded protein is CAISRQPYGYTF.

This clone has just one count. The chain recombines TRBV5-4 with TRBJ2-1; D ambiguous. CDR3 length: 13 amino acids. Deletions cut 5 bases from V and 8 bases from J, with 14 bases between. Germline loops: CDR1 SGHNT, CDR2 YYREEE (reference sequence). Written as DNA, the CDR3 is TGTGCCAGCAGTCGGCCCAATCAGGATGAGCAGTTCTTC. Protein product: CASSRPNQDEQFF.